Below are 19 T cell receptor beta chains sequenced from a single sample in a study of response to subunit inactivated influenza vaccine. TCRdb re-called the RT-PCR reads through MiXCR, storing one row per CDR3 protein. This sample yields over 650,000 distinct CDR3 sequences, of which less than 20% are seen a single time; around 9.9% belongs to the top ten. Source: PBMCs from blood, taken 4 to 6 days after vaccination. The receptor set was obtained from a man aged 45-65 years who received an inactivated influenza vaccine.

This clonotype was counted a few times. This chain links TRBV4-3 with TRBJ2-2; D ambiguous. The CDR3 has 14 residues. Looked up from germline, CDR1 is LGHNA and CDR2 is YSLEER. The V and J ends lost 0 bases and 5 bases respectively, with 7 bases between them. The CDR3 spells CASSQEQVTGELFF. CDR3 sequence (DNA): TGCGCCAGCAGCCAAGAGCAGGTGACCGGGGAGCTGTTTTTT.

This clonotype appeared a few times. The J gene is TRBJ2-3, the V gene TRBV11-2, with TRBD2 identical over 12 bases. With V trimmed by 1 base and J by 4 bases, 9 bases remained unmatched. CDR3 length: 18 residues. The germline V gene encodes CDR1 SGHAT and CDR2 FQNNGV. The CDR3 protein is CASSLGLLAGGSADTQYF. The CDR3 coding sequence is TGTGCCAGCAGCTTAGGTCTGCTAGCGGGGGGGTCCGCAGATACGCAGTATTTT.

The DNA of the CDR3 is TGTGCCAGCAGCCCAGTACAGGGGATGAACACTGAAGCTTTCTTT. Translated: CASSPVQGMNTEAFF. The chain has TRBV7-9 and TRBJ1-1; the match to TRBD1 covers 7 bases. This CDR3 region has 15 residues. With V trimmed by 5 bases and J by 0 bases, 6 bases remained unmatched. In germline, CDR1 is SEHNR, CDR2 FQNEAQ (reference sequence).

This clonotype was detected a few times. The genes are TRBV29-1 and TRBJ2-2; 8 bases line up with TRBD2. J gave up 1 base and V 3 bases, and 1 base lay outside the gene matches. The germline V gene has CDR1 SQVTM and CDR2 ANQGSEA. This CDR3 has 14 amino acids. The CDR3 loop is CSVEGLGNTGELFF. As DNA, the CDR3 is TGCAGCGTTGAGGGACTAGGGAACACCGGGGAGCTGTTTTTT.

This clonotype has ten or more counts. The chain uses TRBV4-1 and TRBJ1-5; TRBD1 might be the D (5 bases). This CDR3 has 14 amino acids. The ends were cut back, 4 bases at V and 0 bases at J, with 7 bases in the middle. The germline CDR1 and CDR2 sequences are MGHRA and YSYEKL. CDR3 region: CASSPGHSNQPQHF. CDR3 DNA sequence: TGCGCCAGCAGCCCCGGACATAGCAATCAGCCCCAGCATTTT.

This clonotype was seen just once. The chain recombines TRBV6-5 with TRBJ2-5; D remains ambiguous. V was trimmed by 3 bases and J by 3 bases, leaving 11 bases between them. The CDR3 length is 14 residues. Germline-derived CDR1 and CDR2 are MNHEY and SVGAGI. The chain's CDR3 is CASSYGQYEETQYF. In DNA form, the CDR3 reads TGTGCCAGCAGTTATGGGCAGTACGAAGAGACCCAGTACTTC.

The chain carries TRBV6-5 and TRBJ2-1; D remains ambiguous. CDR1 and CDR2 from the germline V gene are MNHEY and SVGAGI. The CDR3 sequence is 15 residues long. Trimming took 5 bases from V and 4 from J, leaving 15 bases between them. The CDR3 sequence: CASSTYPTRYNEQFF. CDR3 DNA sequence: TGTGCCAGCAGTACTTACCCTACCAGGTACAATGAGCAGTTCTTC.

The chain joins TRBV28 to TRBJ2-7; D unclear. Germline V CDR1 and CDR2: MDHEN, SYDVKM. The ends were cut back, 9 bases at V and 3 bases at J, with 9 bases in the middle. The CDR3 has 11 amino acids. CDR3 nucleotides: TGTGCCAGTGGCAGGATCTACGAGCAGTACTTC. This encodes CASGRIYEQYF. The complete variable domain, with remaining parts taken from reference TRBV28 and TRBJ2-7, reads DVKVTQSSRYLVKRTGEKVFLECVQDMDHENMFWYRQDPGLGLRLIYFSYDVKMKEKGDIPEGYSVSREKKERFSLILESASTNQTSMYLCASGRIYEQYFGPGTRLTVT.

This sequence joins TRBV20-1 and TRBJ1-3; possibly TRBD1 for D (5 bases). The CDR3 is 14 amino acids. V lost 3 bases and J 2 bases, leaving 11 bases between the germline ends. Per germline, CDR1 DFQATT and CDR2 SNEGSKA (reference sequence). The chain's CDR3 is CSARFLGAGNTIYF. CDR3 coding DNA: TGCAGTGCTAGGTTCCTGGGGGCTGGAAACACCATATATTTT.

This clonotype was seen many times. The CDR3 DNA is TGCAGTGCTAGACCGACCCGGGCAGAAGCCTACAATGAGCAGTTCTTC. It yields the protein CSARPTRAEAYNEQFF. The rearrangement uses TRBV20-1 and TRBJ2-1; no definite D call. The CDR3 runs to 16 residues. Trimming removed 2 bases at V and 2 bases at J, with 16 bases between. Germline V gives CDR1 DFQATT, CDR2 SNEGSKA (reference sequence).

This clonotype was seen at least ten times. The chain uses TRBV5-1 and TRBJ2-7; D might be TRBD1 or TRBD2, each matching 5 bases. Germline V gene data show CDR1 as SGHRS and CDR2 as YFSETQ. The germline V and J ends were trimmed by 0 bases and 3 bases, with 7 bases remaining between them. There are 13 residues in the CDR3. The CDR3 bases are TGCGCCAGCAGCTTGGGGGGGATCTACGAGCAGTACTTC. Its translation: CASSLGGIYEQYF.

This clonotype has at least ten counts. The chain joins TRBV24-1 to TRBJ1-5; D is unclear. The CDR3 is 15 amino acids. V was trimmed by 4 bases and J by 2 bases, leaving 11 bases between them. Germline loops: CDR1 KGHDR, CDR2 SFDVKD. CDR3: CATSDSVLGNQPQHF. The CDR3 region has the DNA TGTGCCACCAGTGACTCGGTGTTGGGCAATCAGCCCCAGCATTTT.

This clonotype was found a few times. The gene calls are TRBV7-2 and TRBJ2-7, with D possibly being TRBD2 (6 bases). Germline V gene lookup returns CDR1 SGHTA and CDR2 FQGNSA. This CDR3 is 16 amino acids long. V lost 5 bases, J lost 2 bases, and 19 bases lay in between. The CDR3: CASSVGPPGVTYEQYF. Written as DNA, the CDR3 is TGTGCCAGCAGCGTTGGGCCTCCGGGAGTGACCTACGAGCAGTACTTC.

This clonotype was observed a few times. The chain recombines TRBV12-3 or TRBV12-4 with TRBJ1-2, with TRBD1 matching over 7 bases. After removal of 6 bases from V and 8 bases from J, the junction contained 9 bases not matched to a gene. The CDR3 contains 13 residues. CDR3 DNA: TGTGCCAGCAGCTATAGACAGGGCGAAGGCTACACCTTC. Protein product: CASSYRQGEGYTF.

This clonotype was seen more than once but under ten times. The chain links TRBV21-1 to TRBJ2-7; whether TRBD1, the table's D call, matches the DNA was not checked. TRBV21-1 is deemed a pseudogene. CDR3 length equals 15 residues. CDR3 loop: CASSRDRAPTYEQYF. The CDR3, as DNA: TGTGCCAGCAGCAGAGACAGGGCTCCTACCTACGAGCAGTACTTC.

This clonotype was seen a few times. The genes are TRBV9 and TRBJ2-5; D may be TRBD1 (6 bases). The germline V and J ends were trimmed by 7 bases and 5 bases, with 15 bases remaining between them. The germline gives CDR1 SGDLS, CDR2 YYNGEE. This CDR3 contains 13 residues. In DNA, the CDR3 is TGTGCCAGCGCGGACAGTTCTTCGGAGACCCAGTACTTC. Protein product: CASADSSSETQYF.

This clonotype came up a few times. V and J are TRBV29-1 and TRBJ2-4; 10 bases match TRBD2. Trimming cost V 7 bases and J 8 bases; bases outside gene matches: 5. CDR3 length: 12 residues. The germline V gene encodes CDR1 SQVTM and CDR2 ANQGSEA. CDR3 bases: TGCAGCGCCCAAGGGACTAGCGACATTCAGTACTTC. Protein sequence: CSAQGTSDIQYF.

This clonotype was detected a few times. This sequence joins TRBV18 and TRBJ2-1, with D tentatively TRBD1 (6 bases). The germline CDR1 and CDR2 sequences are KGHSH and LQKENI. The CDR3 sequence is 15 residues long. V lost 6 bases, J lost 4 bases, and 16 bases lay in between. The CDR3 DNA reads TGTGCCAGCTCCCATCAGACAGGACTGTACAATGAGCAGTTCTTC. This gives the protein CASSHQTGLYNEQFF.

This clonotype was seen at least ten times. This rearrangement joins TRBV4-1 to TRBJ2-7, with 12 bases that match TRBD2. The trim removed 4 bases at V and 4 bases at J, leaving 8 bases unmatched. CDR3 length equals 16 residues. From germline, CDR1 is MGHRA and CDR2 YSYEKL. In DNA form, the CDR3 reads TGCGCCAGCAGCCTCGGTGTACTAGCGGGGGGATACGAGCAGTACTTC. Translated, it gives CASSLGVLAGGYEQYF.